This TCR beta chain is drawn from a study of T-cell reconstitution after alpha-beta-depleted transplantation in children. V shed 5 bases and J shed 1 base, with 9 bases lying between them. This CDR3 has 14 amino acids. Germline CDR1 reads LNHNV; CDR2 reads YYDKDF (reference sequence). Preparation of the TCRbeta library was carried out with unique molecular identifiers. TCRdb used MiXCR to reprocess the PCR reads, holding one entry per CDR3 protein. This table holds some 310,000 distinct CDR3 sequences, 23% found once. Sequences were derived from PBMCs, mostly from graft donor cells, sampled 180 days after TCRalphabeta/CD19-depleted stem cell transplant. The origin of this receptor is a male patient aged 5 to 17 who had a stem cell transplant for acute lymphoblastic leukemia, so the T cells may come from the graft donor. J is TRBJ2-1 and V is TRBV15, with a tentative D call TRBD2 (6 bases). CDR3 amino acids: CATSGRRSYNEQFF. CDR3 coding DNA: TGTGCCACCAGCGGGAGGCGATCCTACAATGAGCAGTTCTTC.